This TCR beta chain stems from a study of tumor-infiltrating lymphocytes in primary liver carcinoma. The investigators made TCR beta cDNA from 400 to 500 ng total RNA, using a constant-region primer. Researchers made the TCR beta libraries by running three nested multiplex PCR rounds with slightly modified ARM-PCR. The first two PCR rounds used TRBV1-TRBV30 forward primers with a C-beta reverse primer, approximately 11 cycles each. TCRdb re-analysed the multiplex PCR reads in MiXCR, keeping a single row per CDR3 protein. This sample carries 40,000 or so distinct CDR3 sequences, roughly 80% of them seen once, and the ten largest clones take around 38%. V lost 2 bases and J lost 0; bases outside the gene matches: 8. CDR1 is SGHDT, CDR2 YYEEEE, per germline. The CDR3 spans 18 residues. This clonotype occurred many times. Unsorted bulk tissue (roughly 19-31 mg) underwent RNA and DNA co-extraction.

The source of this sequence is a man aged 40-50 years with primary liver carcinoma and hepatitis B virus infection. Sequences were obtained from tumor-adjacent normal liver tissue. This chain connects TRBV5-6 to TRBJ2-7, with TRBD2 identical over 13 bases. CDR3 DNA sequence: TGTGCCAGCAGCTTTGGACTAGCGGGAGTCACCAGCTCCTACGAGCAGTACTTC. As protein: CASSFGLAGVTSSYEQYF.